These 13 T cell receptor beta chains came from one sample sequenced in a study of CD8 T cells in Susac syndrome. When the RNA was reverse transcribed, random hexamers were used with an input of about 0.5 to 1 ug. In TCRdb, the immunoSEQ multiplex PCR reads were re-called with MiXCR into one record per CDR3 protein. The sample carries 140,000 or so distinct CDR3 sequences, approximately 96% recorded once. The sample consisted of CD4+ T cells from PBMCs. Source of these receptors: a human donor with Susac syndrome.

The chain combines TRBV2 with TRBJ2-1; TRBD2 matches 7 bases. CDR3 length: 12 residues. The germline V gene has CDR1 SNHLY and CDR2 FYNNEI. V lost 6 bases to trimming and J lost 9 bases; unmatched junction nucleotides: 5. The CDR3 here is CASRVAGIEQFF. CDR3 bases: TGTGCCAGCAGGGTAGCGGGCATTGAGCAGTTCTTC.

The chain uses TRBV4-1 and TRBJ1-5, with TRBD1 matching 7 bases. CDR1 is MGHRA and CDR2 is YSYEKL in the germline V gene. CDR3 size: 15 residues. J was trimmed by 4 bases and V by 0 bases; bases with no gene match: 3. The CDR3 here is CASSQDPGGNQPQHF. The CDR3 nucleotides read TGCGCCAGCAGCCAAGATCCAGGGGGAAATCAGCCCCAGCATTTT.

The chain couples TRBV7-9 to TRBJ2-5; D is tentatively TRBD1 or TRBD2 (6 bases each). Looked up from germline, CDR1 is SEHNR and CDR2 is FQNEAQ (reference sequence). The CDR3 is 17 amino acids. The V end lost 1 base, the J end lost 1 base, and 16 bases lay between the germline ends. CDR3 bases: TGTGCCAGCAGCTTAGAGGCCTGGGGGGCGTTCCAAGAGACCCAGTACTTC. Encoded protein: CASSLEAWGAFQETQYF.

The V and J genes are TRBV12-3 or TRBV12-4 and TRBJ2-3, with D uncertain. With 4 bases removed from V and 4 bases from J, the gap between germline ends came to 6 bases. The CDR3 runs 12 residues. The DNA for the CDR3 is TGTGCCAGCAGTTGGGGTGCAGATACGCAGTATTTT. Protein: CASSWGADTQYF.

The V call is TRBV20-1, the J call TRBJ2-5; 13 positions match TRBD2. Germline V gene lookup returns CDR1 DFQATT and CDR2 SNEGSKA (reference sequence). The CDR3 is 15 residues long. V lost 5 bases and J lost 4; bases outside the gene matches: 7. For the CDR3, the DNA is TGCAGTGCTCGTCGGACTAGCGGGAGTCGAGAGACCCAGTACTTC. Amino acid sequence: CSARRTSGSRETQYF.

V and J are TRBV21-1 and TRBJ2-7; the table names TRBD2, a call not compared with the DNA. TRBV21-1 is a known pseudogene. This CDR3 has 14 residues. CDR3 nucleotide sequence: TGTGCCAGCAGCAGGGGGCCCTACCCCTACGAGCAGTACTTC. Translated: CASSRGPYPYEQYF.

This chain links TRBV3-1 with TRBJ2-3; 13 nucleotides line up with TRBD2. V lost 1 base, J lost 0 bases, and 4 bases stayed unmatched. The CDR3 has 18 amino acids. CDR1 LGHDT and CDR2 YNNKEL come from the germline V gene (reference sequence). The CDR3 loop reads CASSQGTSGGLSTDTQYF. The CDR3 DNA reads TGTGCCAGCAGCCAAGGGACTAGCGGGGGACTCAGCACAGATACGCAGTATTTT.

The V call is TRBV2, the J call TRBJ2-2, with 12 bases matching TRBD2. The CDR3 is 16 residues long. The V gene's germline CDR1 is SNHLY and CDR2 FYNNEI. J lost 5 bases, V lost 6 bases, and 7 bases had no gene match. Here the CDR3 reads CASRRLAGVITGELFF. As DNA, the CDR3 is TGTGCCAGCAGGAGACTAGCGGGAGTCATTACCGGGGAGCTGTTTTTT.

This chain uses TRBV27 with TRBJ1-5; D gene unclear. The CDR3 contains 10 residues. CDR1 is MNHEY, CDR2 SMNVEV, per germline (reference sequence). V lost 6 bases to trimming and J lost 9 bases, with 6 bases between them. The CDR3: CASSPLPQHF. The CDR3 nucleotides read TGTGCCAGCAGCCCTTTGCCCCAGCATTTT.

The V gene is TRBV5-1, the J gene TRBJ2-7; D could derive from TRBD1 or TRBD2 (5 bases each). There are 14 residues in the CDR3. Trimming left V 3 bases short and J 3 bases short, with 13 bases between. The V gene's germline CDR1 is SGHRS and CDR2 YFSETQ. The CDR3 is CASSYRDGGYEQYF. CDR3 bases: TGCGCCAGCAGCTACCGGGACGGAGGCTACGAGCAGTACTTC. Drawing the rest from reference TRBV5-1 and TRBJ2-7, the complete variable domain is KAGVTQTPRYLIKTRGQQVTLSCSPISGHRSVSWYQQTPGQGLQFLFEYFSETQRNKGNFPGRFSGRQFSNSRSEMNVSTLELGDSALYLCASSYRDGGYEQYFGPGTRLTVT.

The chain carries TRBV12-3 or TRBV12-4 and TRBJ2-1; the match to TRBD2 covers 16 bases. V lost 3 bases and J lost 9; bases outside the gene matches: 8. The CDR3 extends over 17 amino acids. The CDR3 loop is CASSFAGTSGRDTEQFF. The CDR3 nucleotides are TGTGCCAGCAGTTTTGCCGGGACTAGCGGGAGGGACACTGAGCAGTTCTTC.

The chain links TRBV11-3 to TRBJ2-2; D is possibly TRBD1 or TRBD2 (5 bases each). Germline V gives CDR1 SGHNT, CDR2 YENEEA. The V and J ends lost 6 bases and 8 bases respectively, with 16 bases between them. This CDR3 comprises 14 residues. CDR3 residues: CASRLRDGAGELFF. DNA for the CDR3: TGTGCCAGCAGACTCCGGGACGGAGCGGGGGAGCTGTTTTTT.

This clonotype was observed a single time. The V and J genes are TRBV29-1 and TRBJ1-5, with D possibly being TRBD1 (5 bases). Between the trimmed V and J ends, which lost 5 bases and 5 bases, there was a span of 10 bases. Germline V lookup: CDR1 SQVTM, CDR2 ANQGSEA. The length of the CDR3 is 12 residues. CDR3 residues: CSVQGGDQPQHF. CDR3 bases: TGCAGCGTTCAGGGAGGGGATCAGCCCCAGCATTTT.